Listed below are T cell receptor beta chains from one sample, sequenced in a study of lymphopenia after photon versus proton radiotherapy. The method was immunoSEQ multiplex PCR; TCRdb's version includes in-frame clones alone and lacks a portion of them. The top ten clones hold approximately 6.8% of a sample with about 33,000 clones, 85% to 90% of them seen once. The input for sequencing was peripheral blood, taken from a patient treated with photon-based radiotherapy. The receptors come from a woman between 45 and 60 years old with pancreatic cancer. Each CDR3 is given with its conserved first and last residue. The D gene is left open where the match is weak. Rows may omit the clone size; those that give it use once, few, many or a size class.

V gene,D gene,J gene,clone size,CDR3 protein,CDR3 DNA
TRBV2,-,TRBJ2-2,-,CASSDSPSNTGELFF,TGTGCCAGCAGTGATAGCCCTTCGAACACCGGGGAGCTGTTTTTT
TRBV6-4,-,TRBJ2-7,once,CASSESRGDEQYF,TGTGCCAGCAGTGAATCGAGGGGCGACGAGCAGTACTTC
TRBV5-1,TRBD2,TRBJ2-1,-,CASSLEASGRSEQFF,TGCGCCAGCAGCTTGGAGGCTAGCGGGAGAAGTGAGCAGTTCTTC
TRBV27,-,TRBJ2-2,-,CASSNPLSVTTNTGELFF,TGTGCCAGCAGTAACCCGCTTAGCGTAACTACGAACACCGGGGAGCTGTTTTTT
TRBV7-9,-,TRBJ1-1,-,CASSTSGGEYTEAFF,TGTGCCAGCAGCACCAGCGGGGGGGAATACACTGAAGCTTTCTTT
TRBV6-5,-,TRBJ2-1,-,CASSYDQLGMDEQFF,TGTGCCAGCAGTTACGATCAACTCGGAATGGATGAGCAGTTCTTC
TRBV19,-,TRBJ1-1,-,CATKQELEAFF,TGTGCCACTAAACAGGAATTAGAAGCTTTCTTT
TRBV2,-,TRBJ2-5,-,CASSEVDTQYF,TGTGCCAGCAGTGAGGTGGATACCCAGTACTTC
TRBV2,TRBD1,TRBJ1-4,-,CASTSDRGEEKLFF,TGTGCCAGCACCTCCGACAGGGGTGAAGAAAAACTGTTTTTT
TRBV11-2,TRBD2,TRBJ2-1,-,CASSLGISGSYNEQFF,TGTGCCAGCAGCTTAGGGATCAGCGGGAGTTACAATGAGCAGTTCTTC
TRBV19,-,TRBJ2-5,-,CARNHPRGWGSRETQYF,TGTGCCAGGAACCATCCCAGGGGATGGGGTAGTCGGGAGACCCAGTACTTC
TRBV25-1,-,TRBJ2-1,-,CASSDRQSRTTANEQFF,TGTGCCAGCAGTGATAGACAGAGCAGGACTACCGCCAATGAGCAGTTCTTC
TRBV6-6,TRBD1,TRBJ1-1,once,CASSRQGASEAFF,TGTGCCAGCAGCCGACAGGGGGCTTCTGAAGCTTTCTTT